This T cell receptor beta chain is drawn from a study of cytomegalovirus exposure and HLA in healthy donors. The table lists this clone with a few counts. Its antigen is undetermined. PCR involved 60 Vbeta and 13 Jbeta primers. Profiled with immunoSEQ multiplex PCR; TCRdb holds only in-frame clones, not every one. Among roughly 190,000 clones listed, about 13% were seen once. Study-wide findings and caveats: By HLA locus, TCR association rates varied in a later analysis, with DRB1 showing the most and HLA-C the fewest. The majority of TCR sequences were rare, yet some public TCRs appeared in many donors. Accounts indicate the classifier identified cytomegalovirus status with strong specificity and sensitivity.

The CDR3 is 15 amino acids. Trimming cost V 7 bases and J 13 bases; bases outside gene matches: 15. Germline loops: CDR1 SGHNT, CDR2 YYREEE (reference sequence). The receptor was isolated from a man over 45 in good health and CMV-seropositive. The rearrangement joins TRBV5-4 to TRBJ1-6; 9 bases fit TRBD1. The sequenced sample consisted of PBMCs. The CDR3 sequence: CASSPSGDRASPLHF. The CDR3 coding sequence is TGTGCCAGCTCCCCCTCCGGGGACAGGGCTTCGCCCCTCCACTTT.